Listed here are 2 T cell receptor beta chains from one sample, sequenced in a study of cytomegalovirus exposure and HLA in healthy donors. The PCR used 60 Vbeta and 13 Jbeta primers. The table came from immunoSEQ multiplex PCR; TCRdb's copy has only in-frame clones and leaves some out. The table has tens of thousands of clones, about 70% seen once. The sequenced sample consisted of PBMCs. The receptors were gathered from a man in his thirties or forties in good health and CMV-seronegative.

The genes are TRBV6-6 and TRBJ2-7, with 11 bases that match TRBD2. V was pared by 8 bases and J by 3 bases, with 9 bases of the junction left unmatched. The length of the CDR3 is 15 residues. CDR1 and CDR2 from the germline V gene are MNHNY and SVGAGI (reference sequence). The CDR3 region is CASRPGTSGYYEQYF. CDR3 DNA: TGTGCCAGCCGGCCTGGGACTAGCGGTTACTACGAGCAGTACTTC.

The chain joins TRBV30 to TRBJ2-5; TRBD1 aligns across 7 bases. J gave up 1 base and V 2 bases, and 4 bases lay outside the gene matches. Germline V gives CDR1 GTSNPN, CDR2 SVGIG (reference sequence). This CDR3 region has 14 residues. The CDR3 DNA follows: TGTGCCTGGAGTTCGCAGGGGGTCCAAGAGACCCAGTACTTC. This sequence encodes CAWSSQGVQETQYF.